These 28 T cell receptor beta chains were sequenced from one sample in a study of T cells in Graves' hyperthyroidism and ophthalmopathy. The source material, RNA transcripts, was used to amplify TCR beta CDR3 regions. The primer set for the first-round RT-PCR of the TCR CDR3 was HTBI. TCRdb reprocessed the multiplex PCR reads with MiXCR, giving one entry per CDR3 protein. The sample carries 550,000 to 850,000 distinct CDR3 sequences, 18% recorded once. The sequencing sample was made of blood. Receptors were obtained from a woman between 45 and 60 years old with Graves' hyperthyroidism that later progressed to Graves' ophthalmopathy.

This clonotype was counted a few times. It differs at one base from a far larger clone, so likely a read error. The chain recombines TRBV10-3 with TRBJ1-1; weak D call: TRBD1 (5 bases). Per germline, CDR1 ENHRY and CDR2 SYGVKD. The CDR3 is 12 residues long. Trimming pared 6 bases from V and 1 base from J, leaving 6 bases between. This CDR3 reads CAISQGNTEAFF. The DNA for the CDR3 is TGTGCCATCAGCCAGGGGAACACTGAAGCTTTCTTT.

The chain links TRBV29-1 to TRBJ1-1; D might be TRBD1 (6 bases). Germline values: CDR1 SQVTM, CDR2 ANQGSEA. This CDR3 comprises 13 residues. Trimming cost V 6 bases and J 7 bases, with 18 bases left between them. In DNA, the CDR3 is TGCAGCGTGCGCCAGGGGCGCCTCCTTGAAGCTTTCTTT. Translating gives CSVRQGRLLEAFF.

Many counts were recorded for this clonotype. The chain joins TRBV12-3 or TRBV12-4 to TRBJ1-1; TRBD1 might be the D (5 bases). The CDR3 length is 13 residues. Trimming shortened V by 0 bases and J by 5 bases, and 7 bases separated the two germline ends. As DNA, the CDR3 is TGTGCCAGCAGTTTAGCCCCAGGGACTGAAGCTTTCTTT. The encoded protein is CASSLAPGTEAFF.

This clonotype was counted only a few times. The chain joins TRBV6-1 to TRBJ2-1, with 8 bases matching TRBD2. CDR1 and CDR2 from the germline V gene are MNHNS and SASEGT. The junction had 9 bases not matched to a gene; V was cut back by 2 bases and J by 9 bases. The CDR3 is 15 amino acids. For the CDR3, the DNA is TGTGCCAGCAGTGAAAACCCGGGACTAGACGGTGAGCAGTTCTTC. Translating gives CASSENPGLDGEQFF.

The table lists this clonotype with a few counts. This chain links TRBV4-1 with TRBJ1-5; possible D gene TRBD1, 5 bases. CDR1 is MGHRA and CDR2 is YSYEKL in the germline V gene. Trimming cost V 7 bases and J 3 bases, with 19 bases left between them. CDR3 length: 16 amino acids. The CDR3 region is CASTPAWEGPNQPQHF. For the CDR3, the DNA is TGCGCCAGCACCCCCGCCTGGGAGGGGCCCAATCAGCCCCAGCATTTT.

This clonotype has a handful of counts. The chain carries TRBV7-9 and TRBJ2-1, with no clear D. V shed 4 bases and J shed 15 bases, with 4 bases lying between them. Germline V gene sequence: CDR1 SEHNR, CDR2 FQNEAQ (reference sequence). The CDR3 covers 8 residues. CDR3 DNA: TGTGCCAGCAGCTCAACGTTCTTC. This sequence encodes CASSSTFF.

The chain carries TRBV6-4 and TRBJ1-1, with D unclear. Between the trimmed V and J ends, which lost 6 bases and 7 bases, there was a span of 9 bases. The CDR3 contains 11 residues. Germline-derived CDR1 and CDR2 are MRHNA and SNTAGT. The CDR3 DNA follows: TGTGCCAGCAGCCCGGGTCGTGAAGCTTTCTTT. As protein: CASSPGREAFF.

This clonotype occurred many times. This sequence joins TRBV20-1 and TRBJ2-7, with 9 positions matching TRBD2. V trimming: 8 bases; J trimming: 5 bases; junction bases outside the gene matches: 10. The length of the CDR3 is 13 residues. Germline-derived CDR1 and CDR2 are DFQATT and SNEGSKA (reference sequence). CDR3 DNA: TGCAGTTCATCTGGGACTAGCATCAACGAGCAGTACTTC. Translation: CSSSGTSINEQYF.

This clonotype came up many times. This chain uses TRBV20-1 with TRBJ2-3; D unresolved. V was trimmed by 1 base and J by 4 bases, leaving 6 bases between them. This CDR3 comprises 12 residues. Looked up from germline, CDR1 is DFQATT and CDR2 is SNEGSKA (reference sequence). The CDR3 region has the DNA TGCAGTGCTAGAGGTAGTGCAGATACGCAGTATTTT. It specifies CSARGSADTQYF.

This clonotype has ten or more counts. The chain links TRBV12-3 or TRBV12-4 to TRBJ1-5; D unresolved. Trimming pared 2 bases from V and 0 bases from J, leaving 8 bases between. This CDR3 spans 15 amino acids. Written as DNA, the CDR3 is TGTGCCAGCAGTTTACGAGGGTATAGCAATCAGCCCCAGCATTTT. Protein sequence: CASSLRGYSNQPQHF.

This clonotype was seen repeatedly, ten times or more. This rearrangement joins TRBV11-2 to TRBJ2-1; D uncertain. Trimming removed 4 bases from V and 4 bases from J, with 14 bases in between. This CDR3 comprises 15 residues. The V gene's germline CDR1 is SGHAT and CDR2 FQNNGV. The chain's CDR3 is CASSYFQDAYNEQFF. CDR3 in DNA: TGTGCCAGCAGCTATTTCCAGGACGCGTACAATGAGCAGTTCTTC.

J is TRBJ1-3 and V is TRBV18, with D unclear. The V end was cut by 2 bases, the J end by 0 bases, with 8 bases between. The CDR3 runs 15 residues. Germline V gene sequence: CDR1 KGHSH, CDR2 LQKENI. CDR3 sequence: CASSPITDSGNTIYF. CDR3 nucleotide sequence: TGTGCCAGCTCACCAATCACGGACTCTGGAAACACCATATATTTT.

There are many counts of this clonotype. The chain combines TRBV11-2 with TRBJ1-2; possibly TRBD1 for D (5 bases). Trimming stripped 0 bases from V and 4 bases from J, with 9 bases between. The CDR3 is made up of 14 amino acids. CDR1 is SGHAT, CDR2 FQNNGV, per germline. CDR3 DNA sequence: TGTGCCAGCAGCTTAGATCAGGGAGGCTATGGCTACACCTTC. This sequence encodes CASSLDQGGYGYTF. Together with reference TRBV11-2 and TRBJ1-2, the CDR3 gives the full variable domain: EAGVAQSPRYKIIEKRQSVAFWCNPISGHATLYWYQQILGQGPKLLIQFQNNGVVDDSQLPKDRFSAERLKGVDSTLKIQPAKLEDSAVYLCASSLDQGGYGYTFGSGTRLTVV.

This clonotype was recorded many times. J is TRBJ2-1 and V is TRBV11-3; 11 bases align to TRBD2. The V segment lost 5 bases and the J segment 4 bases; nucleotides outside the gene matches: 4. CDR1 and CDR2 (germline): SGHNT, YENEEA. This CDR3 is 15 amino acids long. CDR3 in DNA: TGTGCCAGCAGCGACGGGACTAGCGGTTACAATGAGCAGTTCTTC. It codes for CASSDGTSGYNEQFF.

This clonotype was detected many times. V gene TRBV11-2 combines with J gene TRBJ2-2; TRBD2 might be the D (6 bases). The V end was cut by 1 base, the J end by 5 bases, with 11 bases between. The CDR3 consists of 15 residues. From germline, CDR1 is SGHAT and CDR2 FQNNGV. CDR3 coding DNA: TGTGCCAGCAGCTTAGGAGGTGGAGGGACCGGGGAGCTGTTTTTT. Translation: CASSLGGGGTGELFF.

This clonotype has only a few counts. The chain recombines TRBV7-9 with TRBJ2-3, with D possibly being TRBD2 (5 bases). CDR1 is SEHNR and CDR2 is FQNEAQ in the germline V gene (reference sequence). V gave up 5 bases and J gave up 6 bases, with 18 bases separating them. The CDR3 consists of 15 residues. CDR3 coding DNA: TGTGCCAGCAGCAAGAACCTAGGGAGTGAGGATACGCAGTATTTT. This codes for CASSKNLGSEDTQYF.

This clonotype turned up a few times. The chain recombines TRBV30 with TRBJ2-1; 8 positions agree with TRBD2. Germline trimming cut 5 bases from V and 1 base from J; bases unmatched to any gene: 7. The CDR3 totals 15 residues. Germline V gene lookup returns CDR1 GTSNPN and CDR2 SVGIG (reference sequence). The CDR3: CAWAIAGPSYNEQFF. The CDR3 DNA follows: TGTGCCTGGGCCATAGCGGGGCCATCCTACAATGAGCAGTTCTTC.

This clonotype came up a few times. This chain connects TRBV2 to TRBJ1-4, with a weak D call TRBD1 (6 bases). Germline V gene data show CDR1 as SNHLY and CDR2 as FYNNEI. The CDR3 loop spans 14 amino acids. V lost 6 bases and J lost 1, with 9 bases in between. CDR3 sequence: CASREDRTNEKLFF. As DNA, the CDR3 is TGTGCCAGCAGAGAGGACAGAACTAATGAAAAACTGTTTTTT.

This clonotype came up many times. This chain connects TRBV7-9 to TRBJ1-1, with D unclear. Trimming removed 4 bases from V and 0 bases from J, with 12 bases in between. The CDR3 totals 15 residues. The germline gives CDR1 SEHNR, CDR2 FQNEAQ (reference sequence). The CDR3 protein is CASSWPKGLNTEAFF. In DNA, the CDR3 is TGTGCCAGCAGCTGGCCGAAAGGCCTGAACACTGAAGCTTTCTTT.

The chain recombines TRBV6-5 with TRBJ1-2; 9 nucleotides line up with TRBD1. Germline-derived CDR1 and CDR2 are MNHEY and SVGAGI. The V and J ends lost 5 bases and 6 bases, in that order; junction bases with no gene match: 10. This CDR3 comprises 15 residues. CDR3 region: CASSNRDRELDGYTF. DNA of the CDR3: TGTGCCAGCAGTAACCGGGACAGGGAATTAGATGGCTACACCTTC.

This clonotype was seen a handful of times. V gene TRBV11-2 combines with J gene TRBJ2-4, with TRBD1 identical over 11 bases. J gave up 7 bases and V 5 bases, and 7 bases lay outside the gene matches. The CDR3 contains 15 residues. Germline lookup yields CDR1 SGHAT and CDR2 FQNNGV. CDR3 loop: CASSTPGQGGNIQYF. As DNA, the CDR3 is TGTGCCAGCAGCACCCCGGGACAGGGGGGTAACATTCAGTACTTC.

CDR3 sequence (DNA): TGTGCCAGTATAGGGGGCCTTAATGAGCAGTTCTTC. Protein: CASIGGLNEQFF. The chain employs TRBV19 and TRBJ2-1; 7 bases match TRBD1. The CDR3 covers 12 residues. Germline V gene data show CDR1 as LNHDA and CDR2 as SQIVND (reference sequence). With 7 bases clipped from V and 7 bases from J, the junction kept 4 bases outside the gene matches.

The CDR3 DNA sequence: TGTGCCAGCAGCGAAAGGGGCACCATATATTTT. Its protein product is CASSERGTIYF. This rearrangement joins TRBV7-9 to TRBJ1-3, with a weak D call TRBD1 (5 bases). The CDR3 consists of 11 residues. Germline V CDR1 and CDR2: SEHNR, FQNEAQ (reference sequence). V dropped 5 bases and J dropped 9 bases, with 8 bases sitting between them. The full variable domain, completed using reference TRBV7-9 and TRBJ1-3, is DTGVSQNPRHKITKRGQNVTFRCDPISEHNRLYWYRQTLGQGPEFLTYFQNEAQLEKSRLLSDRFSAERPKGSFSTLEIQRTEQGDSAMYLCASSERGTIYFGEGSWLTVV.

This clonotype was picked up many times. V gene TRBV12-3 or TRBV12-4 combines with J gene TRBJ1-1; possible D gene TRBD1, 6 bases. V lost 5 bases and J lost 5, with 18 bases in between. The CDR3 contains 15 residues. The CDR3 protein is CASSTNTGSRTEAFF. As DNA, the CDR3 is TGTGCCAGCAGTACCAACACAGGGTCTAGGACTGAAGCTTTCTTT.

Many counts were recorded for this clonotype. The chain recombines TRBV3-1 with TRBJ2-1, with 8 bases fitting TRBD1. This CDR3 comprises 16 residues. Germline trimming cut 2 bases from V and 4 bases from J; bases unmatched to any gene: 7. Germline loops: CDR1 LGHDT, CDR2 YNNKEL (reference sequence). The CDR3 bases are TGTGCCAGCAGCCAACGCCGGACAGGGTGGTACAATGAGCAGTTCTTC. It encodes CASSQRRTGWYNEQFF.

The sample holds a few counts of this clonotype. The chain links TRBV7-2 to TRBJ1-3; D is unresolved. Germline V gives CDR1 SGHTA, CDR2 FQGNSA. The CDR3 is 14 amino acids. Deletions cut 5 bases from V and 2 bases from J, with 10 bases between. The CDR3 DNA reads as TGTGCCAGCAGCCTGGAGGTGGCTGGAAACACCATATATTTT. Translated, it gives CASSLEVAGNTIYF.

This clonotype turned up a few times. The chain carries TRBV11-2 and TRBJ1-2, with D perhaps matching TRBD1 (5 bases). CDR1 and CDR2 (germline): SGHAT, FQNNGV. The germline V and J ends were trimmed by 4 bases and 6 bases, with 12 bases remaining between them. The CDR3 sequence is 13 residues long. DNA for the CDR3: TGTGCCAGCAGCTCCGGGGGGAGGGATGGCTACACCTTC. This sequence encodes CASSSGGRDGYTF.

The sample holds a few counts of this clonotype. The rearrangement uses TRBV11-2 and TRBJ1-4, with D tentatively TRBD1 (5 bases). Between the trimmed V and J ends, which lost 3 bases and 3 bases, there was a span of 14 bases. Germline-derived CDR1 and CDR2 are SGHAT and FQNNGV. This CDR3 spans 16 amino acids. CDR3 amino acids: CASSFPTGPPNEKLFF. The CDR3 nucleotides read TGTGCCAGCAGCTTTCCGACGGGGCCCCCTAATGAAAAACTGTTTTTT.